Presented here are 29 T cell receptor beta chains from one specimen sequenced in a study of tumor and adjacent non-tumor tissue in lung cancer (dated by TCRdb to about 2018). Library preparation was by multiplex PCR. Sequencing used an Illumina HiSeq 2500. TCRbeta libraries were constructed through three rounds of nested PCR with primers (Table S4) according to protocols adapted from ARM-PCR. Clones were called with MiXCR by TCRdb after fastp trimmed the public reads at Q25, and only in-frame beta chains were retained. Identical CDR3 protein sequences are pooled into one entry, listed with their most common genes and DNA. Here the sample has more than 60,000 distinct CDR3 sequences; over 70% occur a single time. The ten largest clones add up to less than 15% of the sample. Bulk unsorted tissue served as the source for RNA extraction, and RNA quality was assessed using a NanoDrop ND-1000 and an Agilent 2100.

The sequenced sample consisted of lung tumor tissue. These TCRs come from a woman aged 45-59 years with non-small cell lung cancer.

The gene calls are TRBV20-1 and TRBJ2-4; 7 bases align to TRBD2. The CDR3 covers 15 residues. CDR1 is DFQATT and CDR2 is SNEGSKA in the germline V gene (reference sequence). CDR3 coding DNA: TGCATTGCGCCGGCTACTAGCGTTGGCAAAAACATTCAGTACTTC. Translating gives CIAPATSVGKNIQYF.

As regards this clonotype: An end of the junction does not agree with germline; a read error may underlie this. The chain carries TRBV10-1 and TRBJ2-7; possibly TRBD1 for D (5 bases). This CDR3 contains 14 residues. Germline CDR1 WNHNN, CDR2 SYGVQD (reference sequence). The CDR3 sequence: CASSDPEKGYERYF. In DNA form, the CDR3 reads TGCGCCAGCAGTGACCCAGAGAAGGGGTACGAGCGGTACTTC.

In the case of this clonotype: A much more abundant neighbour one base away suggests this may be a read error. The chain joins TRBV30 to TRBJ1-5, with D perhaps matching TRBD1 (5 bases). The germline CDR1 and CDR2 sequences are GTSNPN and SVGIG (reference sequence). The CDR3 loop spans 14 amino acids. V was pared by 5 bases and J by 4 bases, with 15 bases between. Written as DNA, the CDR3 is TGTGCCTGGGGGCGCCTGGACAAAAATCAGCCCCAGCATTTT. It yields the protein CAWGRLDKNQPQHF.

The V gene is TRBV30, the J gene TRBJ2-7, with D possibly matching TRBD1 (5 bases). V shed 3 bases and J shed 0 bases, with 21 bases lying between them. Germline V gene data show CDR1 as GTSNPN and CDR2 as SVGIG (reference sequence). The CDR3 has 17 residues. The CDR3 DNA follows: TGTGCCTGGAGACGTTTTTTTAGGGGTTCTGGCTCCTACGAGCAGTACTTC. Its translation is CAWRRFFRGSGSYEQYF.

With regard to this clonotype: One end of the junction fails to match germline, which may point to a read error. The V and J genes are TRBV28 and TRBJ2-3; no definite D call. The CDR3 consists of 12 residues. Germline V gene lookup returns CDR1 MDHEN and CDR2 SYDVKM. The CDR3 loop reads CANSLFAYTQYF. The DNA for the CDR3 is TGTGCCAACAGTTTATTTGCATATACGCAGTATTTT. Based on the CDR3 plus reference TRBV28 and TRBJ2-3, the full variable domain is DVKVTQSSRYLVKRTGEKVFLECVQDMDHENMFWYRQDPGLGLRLIYFSYDVKMKEKGDIPEGYSVSREKKERFSLILESASTNQTSMYLCANSLFAYTQYFGPGTRLTVL.

A remark on this clonotype: Since no conserved phenylalanine or tryptophan closes the CDR3, a read error is the likely cause. The DNA is left out, because the CDR3 cannot be placed on it with certainty; the CDR3 is given as TCRdb lists it. The rearrangement links TRBV11-1 to TRBJ2-7. Germline loops: CDR1 SGHAT, CDR2 FQDESV (reference sequence). Inclusive of both ends, the CDR3 amounts to 13 amino acids. CDR3: CANSFGQAYEQYS.

This rearrangement joins TRBV4-1 to TRBJ2-7, with D perhaps given as TRBD1 or TRBD2 (5 bases each). The CDR3 is 14 residues long. Germline V lookup: CDR1 MGHRA, CDR2 YSYEKL. The CDR3, as DNA: TGCGGGGGGAGAGGGGAGACAACTCTCTACGAGCAGTACTTC. This translates into CGGRGETTLYEQYF.

As for this clonotype: A read error may produce the germline difference seen at one junction end. The V call is TRBV6-6, the J call TRBJ2-2, with D perhaps TRBD1 or TRBD2 (5 bases each). This CDR3 is 14 amino acids long. The germline V gene encodes CDR1 MNHNY and CDR2 SVGAGI (reference sequence). In DNA, the CDR3 is TGTGCCAGCAGCGAGGACACTAACACCGGGGAGATGTTTTTT. Its translation: CASSEDTNTGEMFF.

Comments on this clonotype: The conserved final phenylalanine or tryptophan is absent from the CDR3, which likely points to a read error. V gene TRBV4-1 combines with J gene TRBJ2-1; 12 bases line up with TRBD2. CDR3 length equals 16 residues. Germline lookup yields CDR1 MGHRA and CDR2 YSYEKL. CDR3 residues: CASSQPPGLAGNEQFL. The DNA of the CDR3 is TGCGCCAGCAGCCAACCACCGGGACTAGCGGGCAATGAACAGTTCCTC.

Concerning this clonotype itself: The junction shows a germline mismatch at one end, possibly a read error. V gene TRBV7-8 combines with J gene TRBJ1-5; TRBD1 aligns across 8 bases. Germline CDR1 SGHVS, CDR2 FQNEAQ. This CDR3 has 15 amino acids. The CDR3 reads CTSRLSPDRDQPQHF. DNA of the CDR3: TGTACCAGCAGACTCAGTCCGGACAGGGATCAGCCCCAGCATTTT.

This clonotype was recorded a few times. The chain is built from TRBV12-3 or TRBV12-4 and TRBJ2-4; 7 nucleotides agree with TRBD1. V shed 6 bases, J shed 5 bases, and the junction held 7 bases outside the gene matches. The CDR3 extends over 14 amino acids. In DNA, the CDR3 is TGTGCCAGCAGCACCAATGGGACAGAAAACATTCAGTACTTC. Translation: CASSTNGTENIQYF.

A note on this clonotype: The junction shows a germline mismatch at one end, possibly a read error. V gene TRBV4-2 combines with J gene TRBJ1-4, with D perhaps TRBD1 (6 bases). The CDR3 runs to 16 residues. The V gene's germline CDR1 is LGHNA and CDR2 YNFKEQ. This CDR3 is CDSRQGTGTWGEKLFF. Here the CDR3 DNA reads TGTGACAGCAGACAAGGTACCGGGACATGGGGTGAAAAACTGTTTTTT.

Comment on this clonotype: A read error is possible here, since a much larger clone lies one base away. The rearrangement joins TRBV28 to TRBJ2-2; 9 bases are shared with TRBD2. The CDR3 contains 14 residues. CDR1 MDHEN and CDR2 SYDVKM come from the germline V gene. The CDR3 coding sequence is TGTGCCAGCAGTTTCCTAGCGGGGACCGGGAAGCTGTTTTTT. Its protein product is CASSFLAGTGKLFF.

There are a few counts of this clonotype. The chain links TRBV6-1 to TRBJ2-5; D is perhaps TRBD1 or TRBD2 (5 bases each). Germline V gene sequence: CDR1 MNHNS, CDR2 SASEGT. V was clipped by 9 bases and J by 5 bases, with 22 bases between them. The CDR3 runs 15 residues. The CDR3 DNA follows: TGTGCCAGTAGCCCACTAGTGGGCGAGGGGGAGACCCAGTACTTC. Protein product: CASSPLVGEGETQYF.

Concerning this clonotype itself: Germline is not matched at one junction end, which may reflect a read error. This chain connects TRBV20-1 to TRBJ1-1; unclear D gene. CDR1 is DFQATT and CDR2 is SNEGSKA in the germline V gene (reference sequence). CDR3 size: 11 residues. CDR3 region: CGANGETEAFF. The CDR3 DNA sequence: TGCGGTGCTAACGGTGAGACTGAAGCTTTCTTT.

As concerns this clonotype: This sequence may be a read error, since a much larger clone differs from it by one base. In nucleotides, the CDR3 is TGTGCCAGCAGCCCTTCTTCCGGGACAGCCTCCTACGAGCAGTACTTC. It is translated as CASSPSSGTASYEQYF. The chain uses TRBV5-8 and TRBJ2-7, with 7 bases aligning to TRBD1. Germline CDR1 and CDR2: SGHTS and YDEGEE. V was clipped by 4 bases and J by 0 bases; unmatched bases: 10. The CDR3 consists of 16 residues.

The genes are TRBV10-2 and TRBJ1-4; TRBD1 is a possible D gene (5 bases). CDR1 and CDR2 (germline): WSHSY, SAAADI. The CDR3 has 13 amino acids. V shed 4 bases and J shed 10 bases, with 13 bases lying between them. The CDR3 DNA reads as TGCGCCAGCAGTGGCAGGGCCGGTGTAAAACTGTTTTTT. It is translated as CASSGRAGVKLFF.

A word on this clonotype: A read error may produce the germline difference seen at one junction end. The chain combines TRBV6-5 with TRBJ2-5; D may correspond to TRBD1 or TRBD2 (5 bases each). This CDR3 region has 13 residues. Germline V CDR1 and CDR2: MNHEY, SVGAGI. The CDR3 protein is CASSWGTQETHYF. The CDR3 coding sequence is TGTGCCAGCAGCTGGGGGACCCAAGAGACCCATTACTTC.

Points on this clonotype: A read error is possible here, since a much larger clone lies one base away. The rearrangement uses TRBV20-1 and TRBJ2-3, with 7 bases that match TRBD2. The CDR3 has 17 residues. The germline CDR1 and CDR2 sequences are DFQATT and SNEGSKA (reference sequence). As DNA, the CDR3 is TGCAGTGCTAGAGATCCCGGGGGTGAGCGGGGCACAGATGCGCAGTATTTT. As protein: CSARDPGGERGTDAQYF.

The rearrangement joins TRBV5-5 to TRBJ2-1; D not certain. The ends were cut back, 0 bases at V and 14 bases at J, with 9 bases in the middle. Per the germline V gene, CDR1 is SGHKS and CDR2 is YYEKEE (reference sequence). The CDR3 has 11 amino acids. The CDR3 spells CASSLEPLEFF. The CDR3 DNA follows: TGTGCCAGCAGCTTGGAGCCCTTGGAGTTCTTC.

The count of this clonotype is one. Its ends do not fully match the called genes, so a read error is possible. The chain links TRBV10-2 to TRBJ1-2; no clear D. Per the germline V gene, CDR1 is WSHSY and CDR2 is SAAADI. The CDR3 consists of 11 residues. CDR3 nucleotides: TGCGCCAGCAAGGATGGTGGTGGCTACACCTTT. Protein: CASKDGGGYTF.

As regards this clonotype: The junction differs from germline at one of its ends, possibly a read error. The CDR3 loop is CTSIGETQYF. Written as DNA, the CDR3 is TGTACCAGCATTGGGGAGACCCAGTACTTT. This rearrangement joins TRBV6-1 to TRBJ2-5; D might be TRBD2 (5 bases). Germline values: CDR1 MNHNS, CDR2 SASEGT. The CDR3 sequence is 10 residues long.

About this clonotype: One end of the junction fails to match germline, which may point to a read error. V and J are TRBV12-3 or TRBV12-4 and TRBJ2-4, with TRBD1 matching 7 bases. The CDR3 is 14 amino acids. CDR3 protein: CASSTDGTESIQYF. The CDR3 nucleotides are TGCGCCAGCAGCACCGACGGGACAGAAAGCATTCAGTACTTC.

Comment on this clonotype: Germline is not matched at one junction end, which may reflect a read error. The CDR3 loop reads CVSSLTGLDTGELFF. As DNA, the CDR3 is TGTGTCAGCAGTTTGACTGGGTTGGACACCGGGGAACTGTTTTTT. The chain uses TRBV12-3 or TRBV12-4 and TRBJ2-2; D may correspond to TRBD1 or TRBD2 (5 bases each). The CDR3 is 15 residues long.

For this clonotype: A junction boundary mismatches the germline segment, possibly from a read error. The chain combines TRBV20-1 with TRBJ2-2; the D gene is possibly TRBD2 (5 bases). This CDR3 spans 16 amino acids. Germline loops: CDR1 DFQATT, CDR2 SNEGSKA (reference sequence). CDR3 in amino acids: CSAPRRSCSNTGELFF. As DNA, the CDR3 is TGCAGTGCCCCAAGGAGGAGCTGTAGTAACACCGGGGAACTGTTTTTT.

On this clonotype itself: Mismatch with germline at one junction end may stem from a read error. This chain joins TRBV11-2 and TRBJ2-7; TRBD2 is a possible D gene (5 bases). Germline-derived CDR1 and CDR2 are SGHAT and FQNNGV. The CDR3 has 13 residues. The chain's CDR3 is CASRLEPGGEQYF. The DNA of the CDR3 is TGTGCCAGCAGATTAGAGCCCGGAGGCGAGCAGTACTTC.

A word on this clonotype: The conserved final phenylalanine or tryptophan is absent from the CDR3, which likely points to a read error. The DNA is omitted, as the CDR3 cannot be located on it reliably, and the CDR3 follows TCRdb's listing. The chain joins TRBV10-3 to TRBJ2-1; the table names TRBD2, a call not compared with the DNA. Germline CDR1 is ENHRY and CDR2 is SYGVKD. The CDR3 is 13 amino acids in total, end residues counted. CDR3 region: CAISVGLYNEQLL.

This clonotype was detected ten times or more. The V call is TRBV5-1, the J call TRBJ2-7, with a tentative D call TRBD2 (6 bases). Trimming removed 2 bases at V and 2 bases at J, with 14 bases between. CDR3 length: 15 residues. Germline V lookup: CDR1 SGHRS, CDR2 YFSETQ. CDR3 sequence: CASSLGGASTYEQYF. DNA for the CDR3: TGCGCCAGCAGCTTAGGAGGGGCCTCCACCTACGAGCAGTACTTC.

This clonotype was seen repeatedly, ten times or more. The CDR3 protein is CASSLSRGKGGTYEQYF. The DNA for the CDR3 is TGTGCCAGCAGCTTATCCCGAGGGAAGGGGGGGACCTACGAGCAGTACTTC. The J gene is TRBJ2-7, the V gene TRBV7-9; maybe TRBD2 (7 bases). Germline CDR1 reads SEHNR; CDR2 reads FQNEAQ (reference sequence). Trimming cost V 2 bases and J 2 bases, with 19 bases left between them. The CDR3 is 17 residues long.